This T cell receptor beta chain was identified in a study of cytomegalovirus exposure and HLA in healthy donors. General study points: Some TCR beta chains (roughly 160 of them) were listed as cytomegalovirus-associated.

Germline V lookup: CDR1 GTSNPN, CDR2 SVGIG (reference sequence). V was trimmed by 5 bases and J by 5 bases, leaving 13 bases between them. This CDR3 is 13 amino acids long. With regard to this clone: Its specificity is unknown.

Some clones are missing from TCRdb's copy, which holds only in-frame ones; the method was immunoSEQ multiplex PCR. In the table there are hundreds of thousands of clones, approximately 83% of which are singletons. Sample: PBMCs. The V call is TRBV30, the J call TRBJ1-5, with D perhaps TRBD1 (5 bases). This sequence was found in a woman aged 25 to 39 in good health and CMV-seropositive. The CDR3 sequence is CAWAPGSHQPQHF. The CDR3 nucleotides read TGTGCCTGGGCCCCAGGGTCGCATCAGCCCCAGCATTTT.